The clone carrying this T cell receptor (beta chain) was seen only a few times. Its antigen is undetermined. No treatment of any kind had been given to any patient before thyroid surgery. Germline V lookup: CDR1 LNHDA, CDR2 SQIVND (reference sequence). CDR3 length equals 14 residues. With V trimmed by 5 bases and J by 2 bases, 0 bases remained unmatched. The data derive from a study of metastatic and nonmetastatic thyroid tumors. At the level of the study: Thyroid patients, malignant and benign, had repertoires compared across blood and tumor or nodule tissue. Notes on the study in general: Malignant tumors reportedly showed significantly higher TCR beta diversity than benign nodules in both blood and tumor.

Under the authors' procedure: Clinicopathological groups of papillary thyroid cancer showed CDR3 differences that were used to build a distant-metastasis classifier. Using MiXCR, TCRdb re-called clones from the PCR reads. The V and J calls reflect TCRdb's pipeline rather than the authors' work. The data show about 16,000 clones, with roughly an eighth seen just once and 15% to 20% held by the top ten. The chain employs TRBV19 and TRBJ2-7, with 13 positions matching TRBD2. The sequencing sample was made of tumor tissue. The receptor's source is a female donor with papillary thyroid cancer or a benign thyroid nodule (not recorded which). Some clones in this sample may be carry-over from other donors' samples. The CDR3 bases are TGTGCCAGTAGTGGGACTAGCGGGGCCTACGAGCAGTACTTC. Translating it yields CASSGTSGAYEQYF. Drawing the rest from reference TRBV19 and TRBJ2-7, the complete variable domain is DGGITQSPKYLFRKEGQNVTLSCEQNLNHDAMYWYRQDPGQGLRLIYYSQIVNDFQKGDIAEGYSVSREKKESFPLTVTSAQKNPTAFYLCASSGTSGAYEQYFGPGTRLTVT.